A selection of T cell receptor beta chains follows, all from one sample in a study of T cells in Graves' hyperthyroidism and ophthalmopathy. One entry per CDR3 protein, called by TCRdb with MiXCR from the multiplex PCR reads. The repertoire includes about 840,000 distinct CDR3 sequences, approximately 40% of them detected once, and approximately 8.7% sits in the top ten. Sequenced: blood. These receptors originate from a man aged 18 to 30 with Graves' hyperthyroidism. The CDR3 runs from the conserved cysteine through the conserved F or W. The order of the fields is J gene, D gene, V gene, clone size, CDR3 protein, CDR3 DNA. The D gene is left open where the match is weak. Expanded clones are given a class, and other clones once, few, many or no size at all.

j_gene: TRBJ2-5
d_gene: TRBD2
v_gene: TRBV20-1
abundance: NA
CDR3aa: CSARPSGGAGETQYF
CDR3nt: TGCAGTGCTAGACCTAGCGGGGGGGCCGGAGAGACCCAGTACTTC

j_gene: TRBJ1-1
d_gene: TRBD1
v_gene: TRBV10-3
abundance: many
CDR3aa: CAISRGQENTEAFF
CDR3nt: TGTGCCATCAGTAGAGGACAGGAAAACACTGAAGCTTTCTTT

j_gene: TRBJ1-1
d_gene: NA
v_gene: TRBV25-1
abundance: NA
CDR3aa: CASRVGGMGAFF
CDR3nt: TGTGCCAGCAGGGTTGGGGGAATGGGAGCTTTCTTT

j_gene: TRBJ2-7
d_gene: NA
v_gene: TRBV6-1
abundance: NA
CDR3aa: CASSDEPSPYEQYF
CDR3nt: TGTGCCAGCAGTGACGAACCGTCCCCCTACGAGCAGTACTTC

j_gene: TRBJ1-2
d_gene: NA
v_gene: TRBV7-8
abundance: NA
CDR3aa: CASSQENRVYGYTF
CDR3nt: TGTGCCAGCAGCCAAGAGAACCGCGTCTATGGCTACACCTTC

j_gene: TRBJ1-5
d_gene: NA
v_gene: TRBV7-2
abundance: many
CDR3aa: CASSLTGANSNQPQHF
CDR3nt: TGTGCCAGCAGCTTAACAGGAGCAAATAGCAATCAGCCCCAGCATTTT

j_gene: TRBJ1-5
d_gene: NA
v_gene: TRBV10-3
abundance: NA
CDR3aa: CASSPDPPPKGNQPQHF
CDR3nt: TGTGCCAGCAGTCCTGACCCGCCCCCGAAGGGCAATCAGCCCCAGCATTTT

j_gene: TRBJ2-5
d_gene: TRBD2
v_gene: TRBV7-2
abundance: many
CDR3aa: CASSLDGTSVETQYF
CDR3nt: TGTGCCAGCAGCTTAGATGGGACTAGCGTTGAGACCCAGTACTTC

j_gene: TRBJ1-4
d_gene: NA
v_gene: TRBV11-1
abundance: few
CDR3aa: CASSSAVSTNEKLFF
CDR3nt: TGTGCCAGCAGCTCCGCAGTGTCAACTAATGAAAAACTGTTTTTT

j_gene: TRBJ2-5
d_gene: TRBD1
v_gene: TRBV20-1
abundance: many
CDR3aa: CSAPIRDRVETQYF
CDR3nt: TGCAGTGCCCCTATCCGGGACAGGGTAGAGACCCAGTACTTC

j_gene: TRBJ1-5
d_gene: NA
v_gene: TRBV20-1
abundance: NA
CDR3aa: CSASRDSQTNQPQHF
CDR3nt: TGCAGTGCTTCACGAGACAGCCAGACAAATCAGCCCCAGCATTTT

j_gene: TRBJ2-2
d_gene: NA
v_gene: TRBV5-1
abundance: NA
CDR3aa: CASSLFTGATGELFF
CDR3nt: TGCGCCAGCAGCTTATTTACGGGGGCGACCGGGGAGCTGTTTTTT

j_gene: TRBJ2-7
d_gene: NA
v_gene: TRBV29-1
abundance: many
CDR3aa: CSVGRGLTYEQYF
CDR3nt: TGCAGCGTTGGCAGGGGTTTGACCTACGAGCAGTACTTC

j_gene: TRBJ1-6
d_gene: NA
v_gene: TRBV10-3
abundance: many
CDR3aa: CAIRGQLNSPLHF
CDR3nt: TGTGCCATCAGAGGACAGCTTAATTCACCCCTCCACTTT

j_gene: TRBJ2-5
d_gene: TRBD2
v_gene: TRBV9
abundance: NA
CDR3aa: CASSTQGGGKETQYF
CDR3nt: TGTGCCAGCAGCACCCAGGGCGGGGGTAAAGAGACCCAGTACTTC

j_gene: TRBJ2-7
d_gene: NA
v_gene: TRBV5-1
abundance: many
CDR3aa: CASSPEIGPWAYEQYF
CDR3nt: TGCGCCAGCTCACCTGAAATCGGCCCCTGGGCCTACGAGCAGTACTTC

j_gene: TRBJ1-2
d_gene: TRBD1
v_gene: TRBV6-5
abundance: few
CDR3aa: CASSYARGTGVRGYTF
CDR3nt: TGTGCCAGCAGTTACGCGAGAGGGACAGGGGTGCGTGGCTACACCTTC

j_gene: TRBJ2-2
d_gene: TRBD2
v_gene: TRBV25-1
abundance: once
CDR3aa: CASSQLGLAETGELFF
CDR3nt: TGTGCCAGCAGCCAACTGGGACTAGCAGAGACCGGGGAGCTGTTTTTT

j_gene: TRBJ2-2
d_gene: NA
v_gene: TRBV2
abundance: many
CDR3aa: CASSEMADDTGELFF
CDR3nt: TGTGCCAGCAGTGAGATGGCGGACGACACCGGGGAGCTGTTTTTT